Listed here are 10 T cell receptor beta chains from one sample, sequenced in a study of long-term antiretroviral therapy in people with HIV. It was version v3.0 of the immunoSEQ assay that was run at survey level. Profiled with immunoSEQ multiplex PCR; TCRdb holds only in-frame clones, not every one. The sample contains around 12,000 clones, around 79% of which appear only once. The sample here was unsorted PBMCs, taken 0.8 years before starting antiretroviral therapy. The receptors shown here come from a woman aged 40 to 50 with HIV.

V and J are TRBV9 and TRBJ2-3; TRBD2 is a possible D gene (7 bases). Looked up from germline, CDR1 is SGDLS and CDR2 is YYNGEE. The CDR3 loop spans 15 amino acids. The V and J ends lost 3 bases and 2 bases respectively, with 13 bases between them. The CDR3: CASSEGGLPTDTQYF. For the CDR3, the DNA is TGTGCCAGCAGCGAGGGGGGACTACCCACAGATACGCAGTATTTT.

This chain connects TRBV4-1 to TRBJ1-1; no definite D call. The CDR3 is 14 amino acids. V lost 6 bases, J lost 4 bases, and 15 bases lay in between. CDR1 is MGHRA and CDR2 is YSYEKL in the germline V gene. CDR3 coding DNA: TGCGCCAGCAGAACTACTTGGCTTGGCACTGAAGCTTTCTTT. It is translated as CASRTTWLGTEAFF.

The chain combines TRBV11-2 with TRBJ1-5, with 8 bases fitting TRBD1. The CDR3 is 15 amino acids. Trimming cost V 5 bases and J 1 base; bases outside gene matches: 4. Germline V gene sequence: CDR1 SGHAT, CDR2 FQNNGV. As DNA, the CDR3 is TGTGCCAGCAGCCCTGGACAGGGAAGCAATCAGCCCCAGCATTTT. Amino acid sequence: CASSPGQGSNQPQHF.

This chain uses TRBV5-1 with TRBJ1-4; a weak D match, TRBD1 (5 bases). The germline CDR1 and CDR2 sequences are SGHRS and YFSETQ. The V end was cut by 4 bases, the J end by 0 bases, with 13 bases between. The CDR3 has 16 residues. The CDR3 region has the DNA TGCGCCAGCAGCAGACAGCGACAAACAACTAATGAAAAACTGTTTTTT. Encoded protein: CASSRQRQTTNEKLFF.

This clone turned up a few times. This chain connects TRBV28 to TRBJ1-3, with D tentatively TRBD1 (5 bases). Germline values: CDR1 MDHEN, CDR2 SYDVKM. V lost 3 bases and J lost 8, with 11 bases in between. CDR3 length: 13 amino acids. The CDR3: CASSFRARYTIYF. CDR3 sequence (DNA): TGTGCCAGCAGTTTCAGGGCGAGATACACCATATATTTT.

The chain carries TRBV5-4 and TRBJ2-2, with 7 bases identical to TRBD2. CDR1 and CDR2 from the germline V gene are SGHNT and YYREEE (reference sequence). CDR3 length: 15 residues. Unmatched junction bases numbered 7, after V lost 3 bases and J lost 5 bases. CDR3 coding DNA: TGTGCCAGCAGCTCCCTAGCGGAGGGGACCGGGGAGCTGTTTTTT. Residues: CASSSLAEGTGELFF.

This clone showed up just a few times. CDR3 residues: CASSSTTSGRAYEQYF. In DNA, the CDR3 is TGTGCCAGCAGCTCGACGACTAGCGGGAGGGCTTACGAGCAGTACTTC. The chain recombines TRBV7-8 with TRBJ2-7, with 14 bases matching TRBD2. V trimming: 4 bases; J trimming: 4 bases; junction bases outside the gene matches: 6. The CDR3 sequence is 16 residues long. The germline gives CDR1 SGHVS, CDR2 FQNEAQ.

The chain links TRBV25-1 to TRBJ2-1, with no clear D. CDR1 and CDR2 from the germline V gene are MGHDK and SYGVNS. The CDR3 runs to 14 residues. Deletions cut 5 bases from V and 0 bases from J, with 8 bases between. This CDR3 reads CASSRFSSYNEQFF. In DNA form, the CDR3 reads TGTGCCAGCAGTAGATTTAGCTCCTACAATGAGCAGTTCTTC.

This chain links TRBV18 with TRBJ2-7; 9 nucleotides match TRBD2. J was trimmed by 5 bases and V by 6 bases; bases with no gene match: 8. Looked up from germline, CDR1 is KGHSH and CDR2 is LQKENI. CDR3 length: 14 residues. As DNA, the CDR3 is TGTGCCAGCTCCCCGCCGGGACTAGCCCACGAGCAGTACTTC. Residues: CASSPPGLAHEQYF.

The chain carries TRBV5-8 and TRBJ1-1; D possibly corresponds to TRBD1 (6 bases). The germline CDR1 and CDR2 sequences are SGHTS and YDEGEE. The CDR3 is 13 residues long. The V gene lost 0 bases and the J gene lost 11 bases, with 14 bases spanning the gap. CDR3 protein: CASSLVGGPDAFF. The CDR3 bases are TGTGCCAGCAGCTTGGTTGGGGGGCCGGATGCTTTCTTT.